The sequence of this T cell receptor (beta chain) was determined in a study of blood T cells in healthy people across ages. V lost 0 bases to trimming and J lost 9 bases, with 15 bases between them. This CDR3 is built from 15 residues. Per the germline V gene, CDR1 is SGHTA and CDR2 is FQGNSA. General study results and limits: PBMC samples, being unsorted, prevented any conclusive comparison of naive and antigen-experienced cells.

Primers used in a second PCR of roughly 7 to 11 cycles were a sample-barcoded 5' primer and a J-beta primer mix. TCRdb re-called the 5' RACE reads with MiXCR, one entry per CDR3 protein. The data contain fewer than 950,000 distinct CDR3 sequences, 30% to 45% of them singletons. A remark on this clonotype: Its matching antigen is unknown.

The chain uses TRBV7-2 and TRBJ1-5; D is uncertain. The sequence was obtained from a young man in good health. The sequenced sample consisted of blood. CDR3 region: CASSLALDPLGPQHF. CDR3 in DNA: TGTGCCAGCAGCTTAGCACTCGATCCCTTAGGGCCCCAGCATTTT.